This TCR beta chain was found in a study of T cell repertoires in cytomegalovirus infection. This clonotype was seen more than once but under ten times. Its matching antigen is unknown. One entry per CDR3 protein, called by TCRdb with MiXCR from the reads. The repertoire holds about 480,000 distinct CDR3 sequences, with around 35% as singletons. General study points: The study identified carriers of CMV plus the relevant HLA from cumulative public TCR beta family frequency.

The CDR3 consists of 13 residues. Trimming pared 3 bases from V and 6 bases from J, leaving 9 bases between. The germline V gene encodes CDR1 ENHRY and CDR2 SYGVKD. The source material was cultured PBMCs, sampled from culture after CMV antigen stimulation. The chain has TRBV10-3 and TRBJ2-1, with D hard to call. The sequence came from a human donor in good health (CMV status not recorded). Some clones in this sample may be carry-over from other donors' samples. The CDR3 here is CAISDKIFNEQFF. The CDR3 DNA is TGTGCCATCAGTGATAAGATTTTCAATGAGCAGTTCTTC.